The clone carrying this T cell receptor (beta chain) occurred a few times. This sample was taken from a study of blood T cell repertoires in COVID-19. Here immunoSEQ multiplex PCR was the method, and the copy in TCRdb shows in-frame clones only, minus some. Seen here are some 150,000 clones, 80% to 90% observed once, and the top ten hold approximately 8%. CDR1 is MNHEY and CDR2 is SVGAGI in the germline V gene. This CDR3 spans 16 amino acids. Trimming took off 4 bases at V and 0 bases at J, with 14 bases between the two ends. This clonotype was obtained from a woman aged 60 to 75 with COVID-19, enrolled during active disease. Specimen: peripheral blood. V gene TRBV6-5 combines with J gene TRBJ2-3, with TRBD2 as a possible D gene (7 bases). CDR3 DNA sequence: TGTGCCAGCAGTTCTCGAGGGGGGGTTAGCACAGATACGCAGTATTTT. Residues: CASSSRGGVSTDTQYF.